The rows below give T cell receptor beta chains drawn from one sample of a study of radiotherapy plus CTLA-4 blockade in lung cancer. Profiled with immunoSEQ multiplex PCR; TCRdb holds only in-frame clones, not every one. The sample holds about 80,000 clones, roughly 80% seen once. This specimen consisted of peripheral blood, obtained from a patient treated with radiotherapy plus ipilimumab. These receptors were taken from a human donor with non-small cell lung cancer who had stable disease on radiotherapy plus ipilimumab. The CDR3 runs from the conserved cysteine through the conserved F or W. The D gene is left open where the match is weak. The listing skips clone size in some rows; elsewhere it reads once, few, many or a size class.

abundance: -
v_gene: TRBV9
d_gene: -
j_gene: TRBJ2-3
CDR3nt: TGTGCCAGCAGCGTAGGGGACCCAGATACGCAGTATTTT
CDR3aa: CASSVGDPDTQYF

abundance: few
v_gene: TRBV6-1
d_gene: -
j_gene: TRBJ2-1
CDR3nt: TGTGCCAGCAGAAGTTACTTAGGTAACAATGAGCAGTTCTTC
CDR3aa: CASRSYLGNNEQFF

abundance: -
v_gene: TRBV29-1
d_gene: TRBD1
j_gene: TRBJ2-5
CDR3nt: TGCAGCGCCGGGGACAGGCAAGAGACCCAGTACTTC
CDR3aa: CSAGDRQETQYF

abundance: -
v_gene: TRBV13
d_gene: TRBD1
j_gene: TRBJ2-2
CDR3nt: TGTGCCAGCAGCTTATCGGGACAGGGAAACACCGGGGAGCTGTTTTTT
CDR3aa: CASSLSGQGNTGELFF

abundance: -
v_gene: TRBV6-6
d_gene: TRBD2
j_gene: TRBJ2-7
CDR3nt: TGTGCCAGCAGTCCGGGGGGACTAGCGGGAGTCCACGAGCAGTACTTC
CDR3aa: CASSPGGLAGVHEQYF

abundance: once
v_gene: TRBV30
d_gene: -
j_gene: TRBJ2-5
CDR3nt: TGTGCCTGGAGGTTTGGGCTGGTTACTCAAGAGACCCAGTACTTC
CDR3aa: CAWRFGLVTQETQYF

abundance: -
v_gene: TRBV7-9
d_gene: TRBD1
j_gene: TRBJ1-6
CDR3nt: TGTGCCAGCAGCCGCGTCGGGACAGCCTACCAGAATAATTCACCCCTCCACTTT
CDR3aa: CASSRVGTAYQNNSPLHF

abundance: -
v_gene: TRBV9
d_gene: TRBD1
j_gene: TRBJ1-6
CDR3nt: TGTGCCAGCAGCTTCGGACAGGGCTACTCACCCCTCCACTTT
CDR3aa: CASSFGQGYSPLHF

abundance: -
v_gene: TRBV30
d_gene: TRBD1
j_gene: TRBJ1-2
CDR3nt: TGTGCCTGGAGTGATGGACAGGCCCTACGGAGTGGCTACACCTTC
CDR3aa: CAWSDGQALRSGYTF

abundance: -
v_gene: TRBV7-9
d_gene: TRBD2
j_gene: TRBJ2-5
CDR3nt: TGTGCCAGCAGTCATTCTAGCGGGGGGCAAGAGACCCAGTACTTC
CDR3aa: CASSHSSGGQETQYF

abundance: -
v_gene: TRBV18
d_gene: -
j_gene: TRBJ2-3
CDR3nt: TGTGCCAGCTCACCACTTGACCGGAACACAGATACGCAGTATTTT
CDR3aa: CASSPLDRNTDTQYF

abundance: -
v_gene: TRBV19
d_gene: -
j_gene: TRBJ1-2
CDR3nt: TGTGCCAGTGAACAGGGAGGTGGCTACACCTTC
CDR3aa: CASEQGGGYTF

abundance: -
v_gene: TRBV7-8
d_gene: TRBD2
j_gene: TRBJ2-7
CDR3nt: TGTGCCAGCAGCTTAGGCGGGAGGGGCGAGCAGTACTTC
CDR3aa: CASSLGGRGEQYF

abundance: -
v_gene: TRBV2
d_gene: -
j_gene: TRBJ1-1
CDR3nt: TGTGCCAGCAGATCTCGGACATTTGACACTGAAGCTTTCTTT
CDR3aa: CASRSRTFDTEAFF

abundance: -
v_gene: TRBV9
d_gene: -
j_gene: TRBJ2-3
CDR3nt: TGTGCCAGCAGCGCGAGAGCTAGACTGGATGGCACAGATACGCAGTATTTT
CDR3aa: CASSARARLDGTDTQYF

abundance: -
v_gene: TRBV11-2
d_gene: -
j_gene: TRBJ1-6
CDR3nt: TGTGCCAGCAGCTTTAGTAATTCACCCCTCCACTTT
CDR3aa: CASSFSNSPLHF

abundance: -
v_gene: TRBV5-6
d_gene: TRBD1
j_gene: TRBJ2-7
CDR3nt: TGTGCCAGCACCAGTGAAGGGACAGTCTACGAGCAGTACTTC
CDR3aa: CASTSEGTVYEQYF

abundance: -
v_gene: TRBV5-1
d_gene: -
j_gene: TRBJ2-2
CDR3nt: TGCGCCAGCAGCTTGGACGGGTTAGGGACCGGGGAGCTGTTTTTT
CDR3aa: CASSLDGLGTGELFF

abundance: -
v_gene: TRBV6-6
d_gene: -
j_gene: TRBJ1-1
CDR3nt: TGTGCCAGCAGTTACTCGGGGTCCGGTACTGAAGCTTTCTTT
CDR3aa: CASSYSGSGTEAFF

abundance: -
v_gene: TRBV9
d_gene: -
j_gene: TRBJ2-7
CDR3nt: TGTGCCAGCAGCGTAGAAGGGTCAGGATACTACGAGCAGTACTTC
CDR3aa: CASSVEGSGYYEQYF

abundance: few
v_gene: TRBV28
d_gene: TRBD1
j_gene: TRBJ1-1
CDR3nt: TGTGCCAGCAGTAAGGACAGGGGACCGAACACTGAAGCTTTCTTT
CDR3aa: CASSKDRGPNTEAFF

abundance: -
v_gene: TRBV29-1
d_gene: TRBD1
j_gene: TRBJ2-1
CDR3nt: TGCAGCGTTGTAGGGACAGGGGGCTCTGGTGAGCAGTTCTTC
CDR3aa: CSVVGTGGSGEQFF

abundance: -
v_gene: TRBV19
d_gene: -
j_gene: TRBJ2-1
CDR3nt: TGTGCCAGTTCAAAGGGGGTTTCCTACAATGAGCAGTTCTTC
CDR3aa: CASSKGVSYNEQFF

abundance: once
v_gene: TRBV6-4
d_gene: TRBD2
j_gene: TRBJ2-1
CDR3nt: TGTGCCAGCAGTGAGGGTGGAGCGGGGGGCTCAAATGAGCAGTTCTTC
CDR3aa: CASSEGGAGGSNEQFF

abundance: -
v_gene: TRBV2
d_gene: -
j_gene: TRBJ1-6
CDR3nt: TGTGCCAGCAGTTCGGATTCACCCCTCCACTTT
CDR3aa: CASSSDSPLHF

abundance: -
v_gene: TRBV5-1
d_gene: TRBD2
j_gene: TRBJ2-1
CDR3nt: TGCGCCAGCAGGCCTACTAGCGGAGTCTCCTACAATGAGCAGTTCTTC
CDR3aa: CASRPTSGVSYNEQFF

abundance: -
v_gene: TRBV18
d_gene: -
j_gene: TRBJ2-2
CDR3nt: TGTGCCAGCTCACCAGTGGACTTGACCGGGGAGCTGTTTTTT
CDR3aa: CASSPVDLTGELFF

abundance: -
v_gene: TRBV4-2
d_gene: -
j_gene: TRBJ2-7
CDR3nt: TGTGCCAGCAGCCTTACAGGGAGCCAAGCCGAGCAGTACTTC
CDR3aa: CASSLTGSQAEQYF

abundance: -
v_gene: TRBV2
d_gene: TRBD1
j_gene: TRBJ2-4
CDR3nt: TGTGCCAGCAGTGACAGGGGGAGAGTAAACATTCAGTACTTC
CDR3aa: CASSDRGRVNIQYF

abundance: -
v_gene: TRBV11-2
d_gene: -
j_gene: TRBJ1-5
CDR3nt: TGTGCCAGCAGCTTAGAGGGATCGAATCAGCCCCAGCATTTT
CDR3aa: CASSLEGSNQPQHF

abundance: -
v_gene: TRBV6-6
d_gene: TRBD1
j_gene: TRBJ1-2
CDR3nt: TGTGCCAGCAGAACAGGGGGCGCCGATGGCTACACCTTC
CDR3aa: CASRTGGADGYTF

abundance: -
v_gene: TRBV9
d_gene: -
j_gene: TRBJ1-4
CDR3nt: TGTGCCAGCAGCTCCCGGGACAACACTAATGAAAAACTGTTTTTT
CDR3aa: CASSSRDNTNEKLFF

abundance: -
v_gene: TRBV19
d_gene: -
j_gene: TRBJ1-5
CDR3nt: TGTGCCAGTAGTCTCTCACAGGGCGTCGGGAATCAGCCCCAGCATTTT
CDR3aa: CASSLSQGVGNQPQHF

abundance: -
v_gene: TRBV27
d_gene: -
j_gene: TRBJ2-1
CDR3nt: TGTGCCAGCAGTTTAGGGGTCGGTGGGCAGTTCTTC
CDR3aa: CASSLGVGGQFF

abundance: -
v_gene: TRBV2
d_gene: TRBD2
j_gene: TRBJ2-1
CDR3nt: TGTGCCAGCAGTGGGGCTAGCGGGGGGTCCTACAATGAGCAGTTCTTC
CDR3aa: CASSGASGGSYNEQFF

abundance: -
v_gene: TRBV5-5
d_gene: TRBD1
j_gene: TRBJ1-3
CDR3nt: TGTGCCAGCAGCCCAGGGACAGGGAGATATAACTCTGGAAACACCATATATTTT
CDR3aa: CASSPGTGRYNSGNTIYF

abundance: -
v_gene: TRBV7-9
d_gene: -
j_gene: TRBJ2-4
CDR3nt: TGTGCCAGCAGCTTACAGGTGGCAACGGCCAAAAACATTCAGTACTTC
CDR3aa: CASSLQVATAKNIQYF

abundance: few
v_gene: TRBV21-1
d_gene: -
j_gene: TRBJ1-5
CDR3nt: TGTGCCAGCAGCAAAAAGTGGGACAGAAATCAGCCCCAGCATTTT
CDR3aa: CASSKKWDRNQPQHF

abundance: -
v_gene: TRBV5-4
d_gene: TRBD1
j_gene: TRBJ2-1
CDR3nt: TGTGCCAGCAGCCCGATTGTCCCGGGACAGGGGTCGGTTAACAATGAGCAGTTCTTC
CDR3aa: CASSPIVPGQGSVNNEQFF

abundance: -
v_gene: TRBV5-1
d_gene: -
j_gene: TRBJ1-1
CDR3nt: TGCGCCAGCAGCTACGAATCTCCGAACACTGAAGCTTTCTTT
CDR3aa: CASSYESPNTEAFF

abundance: -
v_gene: TRBV6-5
d_gene: -
j_gene: TRBJ1-6
CDR3nt: TGTGCCAGCAGGACAGGAGGCTCACCCCTCCACTTT
CDR3aa: CASRTGGSPLHF

abundance: -
v_gene: TRBV2
d_gene: -
j_gene: TRBJ1-1
CDR3nt: TGTGCCAGCAGTGATAGTCTCATGAACACTGAAGCTTTCTTT
CDR3aa: CASSDSLMNTEAFF

abundance: -
v_gene: TRBV5-4
d_gene: TRBD2
j_gene: TRBJ2-1
CDR3nt: TGTGCCACCTCCGTGACTAGCGAGGGCAATGAGCAGTTCTTC
CDR3aa: CATSVTSEGNEQFF

abundance: -
v_gene: TRBV4-1
d_gene: -
j_gene: TRBJ1-2
CDR3nt: TGCGCCAGCAGCTACTACGAGACAGGACAAAATGGCTACACCTTC
CDR3aa: CASSYYETGQNGYTF

abundance: -
v_gene: TRBV30
d_gene: -
j_gene: TRBJ2-3
CDR3nt: TGTGCCTGGGCCCGCCGACAGTCAGATACGCAGTATTTT
CDR3aa: CAWARRQSDTQYF

abundance: -
v_gene: TRBV9
d_gene: TRBD1
j_gene: TRBJ2-7
CDR3nt: TGTGCCAGCAGCGGGACAGGGGGCTACGAGCAGTACTTC
CDR3aa: CASSGTGGYEQYF

abundance: -
v_gene: TRBV15
d_gene: -
j_gene: TRBJ1-5
CDR3nt: TGTGCCACCAGCAGACAGGACAGACCTAATCAGCCCCAGCATTTT
CDR3aa: CATSRQDRPNQPQHF

abundance: few
v_gene: TRBV19
d_gene: TRBD1
j_gene: TRBJ2-7
CDR3nt: TGTGCCAGCCAACGGGGACAGGGGACCTACGAGCAGTACTTC
CDR3aa: CASQRGQGTYEQYF

abundance: -
v_gene: TRBV5-4
d_gene: TRBD1
j_gene: TRBJ1-1
CDR3nt: TGTGCCAGCAGCACACAGACAGGGAGGGTCACTGAAGCTTTCTTT
CDR3aa: CASSTQTGRVTEAFF

abundance: -
v_gene: TRBV30
d_gene: -
j_gene: TRBJ1-5
CDR3nt: TGTGCCTGGAGTGTACGGTCGGGGGTATTTCAGCCCCAGCATTTT
CDR3aa: CAWSVRSGVFQPQHF

abundance: -
v_gene: TRBV28
d_gene: TRBD1
j_gene: TRBJ1-5
CDR3nt: TGTGCCAGCAGCCCATTTGCGAGGACAGGGTGGGATCAGCCCCAGCATTTT
CDR3aa: CASSPFARTGWDQPQHF

abundance: once
v_gene: TRBV28
d_gene: TRBD2
j_gene: TRBJ2-3
CDR3nt: TGTGCCAGCACTCTCCCCTTAGCGGGGGGGTCAGATACGCAGTATTTT
CDR3aa: CASTLPLAGGSDTQYF

abundance: -
v_gene: TRBV2
d_gene: TRBD2
j_gene: TRBJ2-3
CDR3nt: TGTGTCAGCACGCGACTAGCGGTAATCACAGATACGCAGTATTTT
CDR3aa: CVSTRLAVITDTQYF

abundance: -
v_gene: TRBV5-1
d_gene: -
j_gene: TRBJ1-1
CDR3nt: TGCGCCAGCAAGGGGAGCGGACATACTGAAGCTTTCTTT
CDR3aa: CASKGSGHTEAFF

abundance: once
v_gene: TRBV11-2
d_gene: TRBD2
j_gene: TRBJ2-1
CDR3nt: TGTGCCAGCAGCCATCCTGGGACTAGCGGGCGTTCCTACAATGAGCAGTTCTTC
CDR3aa: CASSHPGTSGRSYNEQFF

abundance: once
v_gene: TRBV4-2
d_gene: TRBD2
j_gene: TRBJ2-2
CDR3nt: TGTGCCAGCAGCCCTACACTAGCGGGGGGGCCTGGCACCGGGGAGCTGTTTTTT
CDR3aa: CASSPTLAGGPGTGELFF

abundance: -
v_gene: TRBV7-3
d_gene: TRBD1
j_gene: TRBJ1-2
CDR3nt: TGTGCCAGCAGCTTTTCAACAGGGGGCGGCTACACCTTC
CDR3aa: CASSFSTGGGYTF

abundance: -
v_gene: TRBV6-1
d_gene: -
j_gene: TRBJ2-7
CDR3nt: TGTGCCAGCAGTGAAGCTCGGACAGCACTCTACGAGCAGTACTTC
CDR3aa: CASSEARTALYEQYF